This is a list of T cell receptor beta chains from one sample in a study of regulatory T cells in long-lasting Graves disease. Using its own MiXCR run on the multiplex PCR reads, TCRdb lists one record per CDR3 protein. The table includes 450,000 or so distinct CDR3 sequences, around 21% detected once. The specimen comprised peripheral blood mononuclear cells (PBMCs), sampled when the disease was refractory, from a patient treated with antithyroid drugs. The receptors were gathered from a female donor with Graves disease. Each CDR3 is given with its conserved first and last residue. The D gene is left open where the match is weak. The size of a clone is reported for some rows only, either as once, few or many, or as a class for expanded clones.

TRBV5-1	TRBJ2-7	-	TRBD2	TGTGCCAGCAGCCACAGATGGGGGGGAAATTTCTACGAGCAGTACTTC	CASSHRWGGNFYEQYF
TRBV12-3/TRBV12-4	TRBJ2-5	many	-	TGTGCCAGCAGTTTTCTATCTGAGACCCAGTACTTC	CASSFLSETQYF
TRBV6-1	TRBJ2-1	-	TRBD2	TGTGCCAGCAGTAGTGCGGGAGGGGTCTTTAATGAGCAGTTCTTC	CASSSAGGVFNEQFF
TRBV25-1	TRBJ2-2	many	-	TGTGCCAGCATGAAACTCACCGGGGAGCTGTTTTTT	CASMKLTGELFF
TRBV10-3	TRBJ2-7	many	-	TGTGCCATCAGTGAGTCTTTGGGAAGGGGATACGAGCAGTACTTC	CAISESLGRGYEQYF
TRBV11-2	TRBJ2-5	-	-	TGTGCCAACAGCCCGGAAGAGACCCAGTACTTC	CANSPEETQYF
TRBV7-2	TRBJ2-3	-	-	TGTGCCAGCAGCTTAGCAACCACTAGCACAGATACGCAGTATTTT	CASSLATTSTDTQYF
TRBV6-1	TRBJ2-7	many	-	TGTGCCAGCCAAACCACTATCACCTCCTACGAGCAGTACTTC	CASQTTITSYEQYF
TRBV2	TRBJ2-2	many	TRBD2	TGTGCCAGCAGTGGGGAGGCTAGCGGGAGTGTCGGCGTATCCGGGGAGCTGTTTTTT	CASSGEASGSVGVSGELFF
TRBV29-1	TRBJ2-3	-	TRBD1	TGCAGCGTTGAACCACAGGGGCGAGGGGCAGATACGCAGTATTTT	CSVEPQGRGADTQYF
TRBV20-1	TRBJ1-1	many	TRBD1	TGCAGTGCTAGCGCGACAGGGGGCGAGAACACTGAAGCTTTCTTT	CSASATGGENTEAFF
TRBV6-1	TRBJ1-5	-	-	TGTGCCAGCACCTACGGCGGTTATAGCAATCAGCCCCAGCATTTT	CASTYGGYSNQPQHF
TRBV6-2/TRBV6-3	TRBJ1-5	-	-	TGTGCCAGCAGTGCGGAGGGGTTGGGCAATCAGCCCCAGCATTTT	CASSAEGLGNQPQHF
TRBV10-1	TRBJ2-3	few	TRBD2	TGCGCCAGCAGTGAATTAGCGGGAGGGAGCACAGATACGCAGTATTTT	CASSELAGGSTDTQYF
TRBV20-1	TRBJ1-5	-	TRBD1	TGCAGTGCTAGAACCCAGGGGGGTCTTGGTCAGCCCCAGCATTTT	CSARTQGGLGQPQHF
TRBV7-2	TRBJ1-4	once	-	TGTGCCAGCAGCCCGGGACCGGATGAAAAACTGTTTTTT	CASSPGPDEKLFF